The source of this T cell receptor (beta chain) is a study of identical twins. This clonotype was counted only a few times. Its antigen is undetermined. Healthy Caucasians made up all donors. Study-level results: Weaker excess twin sharing was seen among beta out-of-frame sequences.

The germline V gene encodes CDR1 GTSNPN and CDR2 SVGIG (reference sequence). The germline V and J ends were trimmed by 0 bases and 6 bases, with 12 bases remaining between them. There are 13 residues in the CDR3. Template switching added a universal primer binding site, and final cDNA carried unique molecular identifiers. TCRdb re-called the 5' RACE reads through MiXCR, storing one row per CDR3 protein. The sample records 450,000 to 650,000 distinct CDR3 sequences, just under 10% being singletons. These data were likewise used in another study, on yellow fever vaccine responses in identical twins.

Sequencing was done on a sample of PBMCs. The chain combines TRBV30 with TRBJ2-7; a possible D gene is TRBD2 (7 bases). This clonotype originated in a woman between 18 and 29 years old in good health. CDR3 region: CAWSVGGDVEQYF. Here the CDR3 DNA reads TGTGCCTGGAGTGTAGGGGGGGATGTCGAGCAGTACTTC. Full variable domain (remainder filled in from reference TRBV30 and TRBJ2-7): SQTIHQWPATLVQPVGSPLSLECTVEGTSNPNLYWYRQAAGRGLQLLFYSVGIGQISSEVPQNLSASRPQDRQFILSSKKLLLSDSGFYLCAWSVGGDVEQYFGPGTRLTVT.